This T cell receptor beta chain was captured in a study of T cell repertoires in cytomegalovirus infection. Regarding the study as a whole: Cumulative frequency of public TCR beta families picked out carriers of CMV plus the relevant HLA.

The CDR3 has 14 residues. Germline V lookup: CDR1 MNHEY, CDR2 SMNVEV (reference sequence). Germline trimming cut 6 bases from V and 6 bases from J; bases unmatched to any gene: 7. One entry per CDR3 protein results from TCRdb running MiXCR on the reads. The sample yields almost 550,000 distinct CDR3 sequences, approximately 16% seen once. A note on this clonotype: The antigen is unknown.

Sequenced: CD8+ T cells from PBMCs. The chain carries TRBV27 and TRBJ1-5; 8 bases line up with TRBD1. The sequence came from a human donor in good health (CMV status not recorded). Some clones in this sample may be carry-over from other donors' samples. Written as DNA, the CDR3 is TGTGCCAGCAGACAGGGGGATCACACTCAGCCCCAGCATTTT. Residues: CASRQGDHTQPQHF.